Each of the 8 T cell receptor beta chains below was sequenced from the same sample in a study of control samples from healthy donors and cancer patients. Generated by immunoSEQ multiplex PCR, the TCRdb table keeps only in-frame clones and is missing some. The table shows 78,000 or so clones, with 75% to 90% occurring only once. The sample comprised blood. These receptor sequences come from a man aged 50-60 years in good health.

This clone occurred once. The V and J genes are TRBV7-2 and TRBJ1-2, with D tentatively TRBD1 (5 bases). The V gene lost 2 bases and the J gene lost 7 bases, with 20 bases spanning the gap. This CDR3 spans 16 amino acids. Germline V lookup: CDR1 SGHTA, CDR2 FQGNSA. CDR3 sequence (DNA): TGTGCCAGCAGCTTATATGGCGGGGGAGGGAAGGGTGGCTACACCTTC. This codes for CASSLYGGGGKGGYTF. The whole variable domain, remainder taken from reference TRBV7-2 and TRBJ1-2, is GAGVSQSPSNKVTEKGKDVELRCDPISGHTALYWYRQSLGQGLEFLIYFQGNSAPDKSGLPSDRFSAERTGGSVSTLTIQRTQQEDSAVYLCASSLYGGGGKGGYTFGSGTRLTVV.

The chain joins TRBV29-1 to TRBJ2-1; 12 nucleotides line up with TRBD2. V lost 8 bases, J lost 2 bases, and 13 bases stayed unmatched. Germline CDR1 is SQVTM and CDR2 is ANQGSEA. The CDR3 covers 17 residues. This CDR3 is CSTRTSGTNKPYNEQFF. As DNA, the CDR3 is TGCAGCACCCGGACTAGCGGGACCAACAAACCCTACAATGAGCAGTTCTTC.

V is TRBV20-1 and J is TRBJ1-1; unclear D gene. The germline V gene has CDR1 DFQATT and CDR2 SNEGSKA (reference sequence). Trimming took 3 bases from V and 0 from J, leaving 8 bases between them. The CDR3 totals 13 residues. The CDR3 coding sequence is TGCAGTGCTAGTACTGTAATGAACACTGAAGCTTTCTTT. Its protein product is CSASTVMNTEAFF.

The chain carries TRBV6-7 and TRBJ2-1; D possibly uses TRBD1 or TRBD2 (5 bases each). TRBV6-7 is given ORF status, its function remaining uncertain. V was trimmed by 2 bases and J by 2 bases, leaving 25 bases between them. The CDR3 has 20 residues. CDR3 nucleotide sequence: TGTGCCAGCAGTTACACCCCTCCCGGGGACGCGCCCATGACCTACAATGAGCAGTTCTTC. Protein product: CASSYTPPGDAPMTYNEQFF.

This clone was seen more than once but under ten times. This chain joins TRBV7-2 and TRBJ2-1, with 14 bases aligning to TRBD2. The CDR3 sequence is 18 residues long. V dropped 5 bases and J dropped 5; count of bases not matched to a gene: 11. The germline V gene encodes CDR1 SGHTA and CDR2 FQGNSA. Here the CDR3 DNA reads TGTGCCAGCAGCACCATTGGGACTAGCGGGAGATGGGACAATGAGCAGTTCTTC. Protein sequence: CASSTIGTSGRWDNEQFF.

The rearrangement links TRBV5-5 to TRBJ2-7; D gene unclear. The CDR3 loop spans 13 amino acids. The ends were cut back, 4 bases at V and 4 bases at J, with 12 bases in the middle. CDR1 SGHKS and CDR2 YYEKEE come from the germline V gene (reference sequence). The CDR3 sequence: CASSRPDQYEQYF. The CDR3 coding sequence is TGTGCCAGCAGCCGTCCGGACCAATACGAGCAGTACTTC. Using reference TRBV5-5 and TRBJ2-7 for the parts outside the CDR3, the full variable domain is DAGVTQSPTHLIKTRGQQVTLRCSPISGHKSVSWYQQVLGQGPQFIFQYYEKEERGRGNFPDRFSARQFPNYSSELNVNALLLGDSALYLCASSRPDQYEQYFGPGTRLTVT.

The rearrangement joins TRBV19 to TRBJ2-1; D is ambiguous. Trimming stripped 1 base from V and 5 bases from J, with 9 bases between. The CDR3 totals 14 residues. Germline CDR1 LNHDA, CDR2 SQIVND (reference sequence). The CDR3 sequence: CASSIGGTNNEQFF. The DNA for the CDR3 is TGTGCCAGTAGTATAGGGGGTACAAACAATGAGCAGTTCTTC.

The chain recombines TRBV4-3 with TRBJ2-1; 11 bases are shared with TRBD2. The V segment lost 2 bases and the J segment 10 bases; nucleotides outside the gene matches: 16. This CDR3 spans 18 amino acids. Germline lookup yields CDR1 LGHNA and CDR2 YSLEER. CDR3 sequence (DNA): TGCGCCAGCAGCCAAACGAGGTCCGGGACTAGCGGCCCCAAGGAGCAGTTCTTC. This sequence encodes CASSQTRSGTSGPKEQFF.